These 16 T cell receptor beta chains share one sample of origin, sequenced in a study of radiation and T cells in renal cell carcinoma (dated by TCRdb to about 2020). The receptor library was made with the immunoSEQ multiplex PCR assay. In its TCRdb copy, this immuneACCESS table keeps in-frame sequences only and misses some clones. Where compared with another copy, unresolved V genes explain less than half of these, and the others have no known cause. This sample holds approximately 100,000 clones; 86% were observed only once. The ten biggest clones cover approximately 8.4% of the sample. The time point label corresponds to: baseline pretreatment blood. Explained via the paper, the treatment or condition label denotes: 15 Gy SBRT to primary tumor, nephrectomy 4 weeks later. Material: blood, obtained from a patient whose treatment included radiotherapy and nephrectomy. These receptors were taken from a man aged 50-59 years with renal cell carcinoma.

V and J are TRBV4-1 and TRBJ2-5; 10 bases line up with TRBD2. The CDR3 is 21 residues long. V was pared by 4 bases and J by 4 bases, with 24 bases of the junction left unmatched. Germline loops: CDR1 MGHRA, CDR2 YSYEKL. CDR3 sequence reads: CASSPPSLFGSGGPRGETQYF. CDR3 sequence (DNA): TGCGCCAGCAGCCCGCCATCGTTATTTGGTAGCGGGGGGCCCCGGGGAGAGACCCAGTACTTC.

V usage is TRBV28 and J usage is TRBJ2-7; TRBD1 aligns across 8 bases. Trimming took 8 bases from V and 0 from J; bases not matched to a gene: 6. The CDR3 totals 14 residues. Germline V gene sequence: CDR1 MDHEN, CDR2 SYDVKM. The CDR3 loop is CASGRTGSSYEQYF. The DNA for the CDR3 is TGTGCCAGCGGCAGGACAGGGAGCTCCTACGAGCAGTACTTC.

Only a few counts were recorded for this clone. The chain links TRBV6-1 to TRBJ1-2; D is possibly TRBD1 (5 bases). Trimming took 4 bases from V and 4 from J, leaving 19 bases between them. This CDR3 comprises 16 residues. The germline V gene has CDR1 MNHNS and CDR2 SASEGT. The CDR3 spells CASSAGPPGAGYGYTF. Here the CDR3 DNA reads TGTGCCAGCAGTGCGGGACCCCCCGGTGCGGGCTATGGCTACACCTTC.

The CDR3 region has the DNA TGTGCCAGCAGTTTGACGGGACAATTCTACGAGCAGTACTTC. This gives the protein CASSLTGQFYEQYF. The chain links TRBV28 to TRBJ2-7; a weak D match, TRBD1 (6 bases). The germline gives CDR1 MDHEN, CDR2 SYDVKM. The CDR3 loop spans 14 amino acids. The germline V and J ends were trimmed by 3 bases and 3 bases, with 12 bases remaining between them. The full variable domain, in which reference TRBV28 and TRBJ2-7 provide the parts outside the CDR3, is DVKVTQSSRYLVKRTGEKVFLECVQDMDHENMFWYRQDPGLGLRLIYFSYDVKMKEKGDIPEGYSVSREKKERFSLILESASTNQTSMYLCASSLTGQFYEQYFGPGTRLTVT.

The chain carries TRBV5-1 and TRBJ1-4; 11 nucleotides agree with TRBD1. Germline CDR1 is SGHRS and CDR2 is YFSETQ. CDR3 size: 15 residues. The trim removed 4 bases at V and 8 bases at J, leaving 7 bases unmatched. The CDR3 spells CASSHQGQGEEKLFF. The CDR3 bases are TGCGCCAGCAGCCATCAGGGACAGGGGGAAGAAAAACTGTTTTTT.

Only one count was recorded for this clone. In nucleotides, the CDR3 is TGTGCCATCAATTCCGGGCTCACAGATACGCAGTATTTT. Protein: CAINSGLTDTQYF. V and J are TRBV10-3 and TRBJ2-3; D ambiguous. V gave up 7 bases and J gave up 2 bases, with 10 bases separating them. Germline CDR1 is ENHRY and CDR2 is SYGVKD. This CDR3 has 13 residues.

This clone occurred once. In nucleotides, the CDR3 is TGTGCCAGCAGTCCCAGAATCACAGGGAACTATGGCTACACCTTC. It translates to CASSPRITGNYGYTF. The rearrangement joins TRBV6-4 to TRBJ1-2; a weak D match, TRBD1 (6 bases). V gave up 5 bases and J gave up 2 bases, with 15 bases separating them. Germline CDR1 is MRHNA and CDR2 is SNTAGT. The CDR3 has 15 amino acids.

In this sample, this clone turned up once. This sequence joins TRBV12-5 and TRBJ1-1; a weak D match, TRBD1 (5 bases). V was pared by 6 bases and J by 8 bases, with 13 bases between. The CDR3 runs 12 residues. From germline, CDR1 is LGHNT and CDR2 FRNRAP. CDR3 bases: TGTGCTAGTGGCCGGGACGCAAGCGAAGCTTTCTTT. Translating it yields CASGRDASEAFF. The whole variable domain, filled in from reference TRBV12-5 and TRBJ1-1, reads DARVTQTPRHKVTEMGQEVTMRCQPILGHNTVFWYRQTMMQGLELLAYFRNRAPLDDSGMPKDRFSAEMPDATLATLKIQPSEPRDSAVYFCASGRDASEAFFGQGTRLTVV.

Of note for this clone: The sample has other DNA sequences that encode this CDR3 too. The V and J genes are TRBV2 and TRBJ2-5; 8 bases match TRBD1. There are 12 residues in the CDR3. CDR1 SNHLY and CDR2 FYNNEI come from the germline V gene. Trimming removed 6 bases from V and 5 bases from J; junction bases left unmatched: 2. The CDR3 sequence is CASRDRAETQYF. In DNA form, the CDR3 reads TGTGCCAGCAGGGACAGGGCGGAGACCCAGTACTTC.

The V gene is TRBV2, the J gene TRBJ1-3, with a possible D match to TRBD1 (6 bases). This CDR3 is 15 amino acids long. Trimming took 7 bases from V and 0 from J, leaving 13 bases between them. Germline CDR1 and CDR2: SNHLY and FYNNEI. Here the CDR3 reads CASTLQGNSGNTIYF. CDR3 coding DNA: TGTGCCAGCACCCTACAGGGCAACTCTGGAAACACCATATATTTT.

A few counts support this clone. The gene calls are TRBV30 and TRBJ2-7; D may be TRBD2 (5 bases). The CDR3 spans 14 residues. Per germline, CDR1 GTSNPN and CDR2 SVGIG (reference sequence). V was cut by 0 bases and J by 0 bases, with 9 bases left in between. DNA of the CDR3: TGTGCCTGGAGTGTATTTCGGGACTCCTACGAGCAGTACTTC. It encodes CAWSVFRDSYEQYF.

This clone appeared a single time. The chain combines TRBV9 with TRBJ2-5; tentative D call: TRBD1 (5 bases). V lost 0 bases and J 5 bases, leaving 11 bases between the germline ends. The CDR3 is 14 residues long. CDR1 is SGDLS, CDR2 YYNGEE, per germline. As DNA, the CDR3 is TGTGCCAGCAGCGTAGGGGGCCCACAGGAGACCCAGTACTTC. Amino acids: CASSVGGPQETQYF.

V usage is TRBV6-1 and J usage is TRBJ1-1; TRBD1 aligns across 9 bases. J was trimmed by 3 bases and V by 5 bases; bases with no gene match: 7. This CDR3 is 15 amino acids long. Looked up from germline, CDR1 is MNHNS and CDR2 is SASEGT. DNA of the CDR3: TGTGCCAGCAGTCCCCAGACAGGGGGAGACACTGAAGCTTTCTTT. It is translated as CASSPQTGGDTEAFF.

This sequence joins TRBV19 and TRBJ1-1, with a tentative D call TRBD1 (6 bases). V dropped 6 bases and J dropped 3 bases, with 11 bases sitting between them. Germline loops: CDR1 LNHDA, CDR2 SQIVND (reference sequence). The CDR3 has 13 amino acids. CDR3 sequence: CASRRGGDTEAFF. The DNA for the CDR3 is TGTGCCAGTAGAAGGGGGGGTGACACTGAAGCTTTCTTT.

CDR3 in amino acids: CASSLAVGSYYEQYF. The CDR3 nucleotides are TGTGCCAGCAGCTTAGCTGTTGGCAGCTACTACGAGCAGTACTTC. The chain carries TRBV7-2 and TRBJ2-7; no clear D. This CDR3 contains 15 residues. Germline V gene sequence: CDR1 SGHTA, CDR2 FQGNSA. V lost 0 bases and J 3 bases, leaving 12 bases between the germline ends.

The V and J genes are TRBV11-3 and TRBJ2-7; D gene unclear. CDR1 is SGHNT and CDR2 is YENEEA in the germline V gene. The CDR3 is made up of 13 amino acids. The V gene lost 5 bases and the J gene lost 6 bases, with 14 bases spanning the gap. CDR3 region: CASSLVLASEQYF. CDR3 DNA sequence: TGTGCCAGCAGCCTAGTTTTAGCATCCGAGCAGTACTTC.